Below are 25 T cell receptor beta chains sequenced from a single sample in a study of blood T cells in healthy people across ages. Through a sample-barcoded 5' primer and a J-beta primer mix, a second PCR was run for 7 to 11 cycles. MiXCR was run by TCRdb on the 5' RACE reads, yielding one entry per CDR3 protein. The sample records fewer than 950,000 distinct CDR3 sequences, around 34% being singletons. Sequencing used blood. All receptors derive from a man between 18 and 35 years old in good health.

This clonotype was counted between two and nine times. The V and J genes are TRBV4-3 and TRBJ2-1; the D is unclear. Per germline, CDR1 LGHNA and CDR2 YSLEER. The CDR3 totals 13 residues. Deletions cut 3 bases from V and 13 bases from J, with 16 bases between. The CDR3 region is CASSHDKDRRQFF. The DNA for the CDR3 is TGCGCCAGCAGCCACGATAAGGACCGTAGACAGTTCTTC.

V usage is TRBV4-2 and J usage is TRBJ2-6; a weak D match, TRBD1 (6 bases). The CDR3 extends over 20 amino acids. The V gene's germline CDR1 is LGHNA and CDR2 YNFKEQ. The V end was cut by 2 bases, the J end by 1 base, with 21 bases between. CDR3 protein: CASSQPIGISQGSGANVLTF. CDR3 coding DNA: TGTGCCAGCAGCCAACCCATAGGGATTTCACAGGGATCTGGGGCCAACGTCCTGACTTTC.

This clonotype appeared a few times. The rearrangement uses TRBV10-3 and TRBJ2-3; the D is unclear. Per germline, CDR1 ENHRY and CDR2 SYGVKD. Trimming shortened V by 0 bases and J by 2 bases, and 12 bases separated the two germline ends. The CDR3 has 16 amino acids. CDR3 loop: CAISESRSGLTDTQYF. The DNA of the CDR3 is TGTGCCATCAGTGAGTCGAGGTCAGGCCTCACAGATACGCAGTATTTT.

The rearrangement links TRBV9 to TRBJ2-5, with 7 bases aligning to TRBD1. The CDR3 spans 14 residues. CDR1 is SGDLS and CDR2 is YYNGEE in the germline V gene. V was pared by 4 bases and J by 3 bases, with 6 bases of the junction left unmatched. CDR3 DNA sequence: TGTGCCAGCAGCCCAGGAGACAGGGAAGAGACCCAGTACTTC. Translated: CASSPGDREETQYF. The whole variable domain, remainder taken from reference TRBV9 and TRBJ2-5, is DSGVTQTPKHLITATGQRVTLRCSPRSGDLSVYWYQQSLDQGLQFLIQYYNGEERAKGNILERFSAQQFPDLHSELNLSSLELGDSALYFCASSPGDREETQYFGPGTRLLVL.

This clonotype has a handful of counts. CDR3 sequence reads: CASSHEESATDTQYF. The CDR3 nucleotides read TGCGCCAGCAGCCATGAAGAGAGTGCCACAGATACGCAGTATTTT. V and J are TRBV5-1 and TRBJ2-3; unclear D gene. The V and J ends lost 4 bases and 2 bases respectively, with 14 bases between them. The germline V gene has CDR1 SGHRS and CDR2 YFSETQ. The CDR3 contains 15 residues.

Concerning this clonotype: No conserved phenylalanine or tryptophan ends this CDR3, so it is likely a read error. The limits of the CDR3 on the DNA are not certain, so only TCRdb's listed CDR3 is given. CDR3 amino acids: CASSTTSGGSTDMEYS. This chain uses TRBV12-3 or TRBV12-4 with TRBJ2-3; the table names TRBD2, a call not compared with the DNA. The CDR3 adds up to 16 amino acids, both ends counted.

This clonotype was seen repeatedly, ten times or more. The chain links TRBV20-1 to TRBJ1-2; unclear D gene. The CDR3 length is 14 residues. V was pared by 0 bases and J by 8 bases, with 16 bases between. Germline V gene sequence: CDR1 DFQATT, CDR2 SNEGSKA (reference sequence). The CDR3 DNA is TGCAGTGCTAGAGAATCTGAGGCTGTTTTCGGCTACACCTTC. It specifies CSARESEAVFGYTF.

This clonotype was recorded at least ten times. The chain joins TRBV4-3 to TRBJ1-2; 7 bases fit TRBD1. In germline, CDR1 is LGHNA, CDR2 YSLEER. V trimming: 0 bases; J trimming: 4 bases; junction bases outside the gene matches: 5. The CDR3 has 15 amino acids. DNA of the CDR3: TGCGCCAGCAGCCAAGAGGGACAGACAGGCTATGGCTACACCTTC. This encodes CASSQEGQTGYGYTF.

This clonotype was found many times. This sequence joins TRBV11-2 and TRBJ2-5; no reliable D call. The V and J ends lost 5 bases and 4 bases respectively, with 8 bases between them. Germline loops: CDR1 SGHAT, CDR2 FQNNGV. This CDR3 contains 12 residues. CDR3 region: CASSLGAETQYF. The CDR3 nucleotides read TGTGCCAGCAGCCTAGGAGCAGAGACCCAGTACTTC.

V usage is TRBV5-1 and J usage is TRBJ1-5; D perhaps matches TRBD1 (5 bases). V lost 4 bases and J 0 bases, leaving 14 bases between the germline ends. The germline V gene encodes CDR1 SGHRS and CDR2 YFSETQ. The CDR3 consists of 16 residues. CDR3 sequence (DNA): TGCGCCAGCAGCCCCGGACATTTAGATAGCAATCAGCCCCAGCATTTT. It encodes CASSPGHLDSNQPQHF.

In this sample, this clonotype turned up a few times. The chain combines TRBV20-1 with TRBJ2-3; D assignment may be TRBD1 or TRBD2 (5 bases each). Trimming took 0 bases from V and 8 from J, leaving 6 bases between them. In germline, CDR1 is DFQATT, CDR2 SNEGSKA (reference sequence). The CDR3 is made up of 11 amino acids. DNA of the CDR3: TGCAGTGCTAGAGATGGGGGTACGCAGTATTTT. As protein: CSARDGGTQYF.

The rearrangement joins TRBV5-6 to TRBJ1-2; D uncertain. The length of the CDR3 is 12 residues. Germline V lookup: CDR1 SGHDT, CDR2 YYEEEE. V lost 9 bases, J lost 7 bases, and 16 bases lay in between. The CDR3 sequence is CATNKKATGYTF. CDR3 bases: TGTGCCACGAACAAAAAGGCGACTGGCTACACCTTC.

The table lists this clonotype with a few counts. This rearrangement joins TRBV20-1 to TRBJ1-2; D unclear. Trimming shortened V by 6 bases and J by 1 base, and 15 bases separated the two germline ends. In germline, CDR1 is DFQATT, CDR2 SNEGSKA (reference sequence). The CDR3 loop spans 14 amino acids. CDR3 sequence (DNA): TGCAGTGCGTCGCGGACCAGTGGTAACTATGGCTACACCTTC. It encodes CSASRTSGNYGYTF.

The chain joins TRBV7-6 to TRBJ2-7, with 13 bases aligning to TRBD2. Near its end, the DNA agrees better with TRBJ2-5, so the J call may be wrong. The CDR3 consists of 16 residues. From germline, CDR1 is SGHVS and CDR2 FNYEAQ. The CDR3 is CASSSGLAGAWKTQYF. CDR3 sequence (DNA): TGTGCCAGCAGCTCAGGACTAGCGGGGGCGTGGAAGACCCAGTACTTC.

This clonotype was picked up a small number of times. The chain is built from TRBV20-1 and TRBJ1-5; D is uncertain. The CDR3 has 13 residues. Germline CDR1 DFQATT, CDR2 SNEGSKA (reference sequence). Trimming left V 0 bases short and J 4 bases short, with 7 bases between. The CDR3 reads CSARDGGNQPQHF. The DNA for the CDR3 is TGCAGTGCTAGAGATGGAGGAAATCAGCCCCAGCATTTT.

The chain employs TRBV14 and TRBJ2-2, with 9 bases fitting TRBD2. V shed 3 bases, J shed 5 bases, and the junction held 10 bases outside the gene matches. Germline V gene sequence: CDR1 SGHDN, CDR2 FVKESK. This CDR3 contains 17 residues. CDR3: CASSHLPGLAHTGELFF. The DNA for the CDR3 is TGTGCCAGCAGCCACCTCCCCGGACTAGCGCATACCGGGGAGCTGTTTTTT.

The chain carries TRBV20-1 and TRBJ1-1; 7 bases are shared with TRBD1. Germline trimming cut 8 bases from V and 1 base from J; bases unmatched to any gene: 4. CDR3 length: 12 residues. Germline assignment: CDR1 DFQATT and CDR2 SNEGSKA (reference sequence). In DNA, the CDR3 is TGCAGTACGGACAGGCCGAACACTGAAGCTTTCTTT. It codes for CSTDRPNTEAFF.

The chain recombines TRBV7-9 with TRBJ2-7; 7 bases are a match to TRBD1. Germline CDR1 reads SEHNR; CDR2 reads FQNEAQ (reference sequence). The CDR3 spans 14 residues. V lost 5 bases, J lost 7 bases, and 11 bases stayed unmatched. CDR3 nucleotides: TGTGCCAGCAGCGTGGGACAGACTCTAATGGAGCAGTACTTC. This encodes CASSVGQTLMEQYF.

This clonotype was counted between two and nine times. This rearrangement joins TRBV20-1 to TRBJ2-2; D is undetermined. There are 12 residues in the CDR3. V was cut by 8 bases and J by 4 bases, with 11 bases left in between. Germline values: CDR1 DFQATT, CDR2 SNEGSKA (reference sequence). CDR3 region: CSPTTITGELFF. The CDR3 nucleotides are TGCAGTCCTACGACGATCACCGGGGAGCTGTTTTTT.

This clonotype showed up just a few times. This chain joins TRBV6-2 or TRBV6-3 and TRBJ1-5; D uncertain. This CDR3 has 13 amino acids. Germline lookup yields CDR1 MNHEY and CDR2 SVGEGT. V was pared by 4 bases and J by 7 bases, with 11 bases between. The CDR3 region has the DNA TGTGCCAGCAGTTTTGGAACCGGACAGCCCCAGCATTTT. Amino acids: CASSFGTGQPQHF.

This chain connects TRBV7-9 to TRBJ2-7; D gene uncertain. The CDR3 runs to 13 residues. Germline V CDR1 and CDR2: SEHNR, FQNEAQ (reference sequence). With 1 base removed from V and 7 bases from J, the gap between germline ends came to 11 bases. CDR3 residues: CASSLGTAMEQYF. Here the CDR3 DNA reads TGTGCCAGCAGCTTAGGAACTGCTATGGAGCAGTACTTC.

This chain links TRBV10-3 with TRBJ2-5; 9 nucleotides align to TRBD2. V shed 11 bases and J 11 bases; nucleotides not matched to a gene: 18. CDR3 length: 14 residues. The V gene's germline CDR1 is ENHRY and CDR2 SYGVKD. The CDR3 spells CAAYSGGSGNEQYF. For the CDR3, the DNA is TGTGCCGCCTATAGCGGGGGTTCGGGCAATGAGCAGTACTTC.

A few counts support this clonotype. The rearrangement links TRBV20-1 to TRBJ1-1; D not resolved. CDR1 DFQATT and CDR2 SNEGSKA come from the germline V gene (reference sequence). CDR3 length: 12 residues. With 7 bases removed from V and 6 bases from J, the gap between germline ends came to 15 bases. This CDR3 is CSVPALWAEAFF. The CDR3, as DNA: TGCAGTGTTCCGGCCCTTTGGGCTGAAGCTTTCTTT.

This clonotype was counted between two and nine times. This sequence joins TRBV7-2 and TRBJ1-5; the D gene is possibly TRBD1 (6 bases). Deletions cut 5 bases from V and 4 bases from J, with 9 bases between. The CDR3 extends over 13 amino acids. Germline CDR1 reads SGHTA; CDR2 reads FQGNSA. The CDR3 sequence is CASSEDRNQPQHF. CDR3 DNA sequence: TGTGCCAGCAGCGAAGACAGGAATCAGCCCCAGCATTTT.

This clonotype has ten or more counts. This chain joins TRBV7-8 and TRBJ2-5; weak D call: TRBD2 (7 bases). CDR1 is SGHVS and CDR2 is FQNEAQ in the germline V gene. The CDR3 covers 17 residues. Trimming took 8 bases from V and 1 from J, leaving 23 bases between them. DNA for the CDR3: TGTGCCAGCGCCAACGGGGGGCAGACTACCCTCCAAGAGACCCAGTACTTC. Translating gives CASANGGQTTLQETQYF.